The clone carrying this T cell receptor beta chain was detected a few times. With 4 bases clipped from V and 0 bases from J, the junction kept 11 bases outside the gene matches. CDR3 length equals 18 residues. Germline CDR1 and CDR2: DFQATT and SNEGSKA (reference sequence). The sample belongs to a study of T-cell memory formation after mild COVID-19. cDNA libraries for TCR alpha and TCR beta, carrying sample barcodes and UMIs, came from 5'RACE with constant-segment primers. In TCRdb, the 5' RACE reads were re-called with MiXCR into one record per CDR3 protein. The sample consists of 280,000 or so distinct CDR3 sequences, 8% to 10% of them appearing once.

This clonotype originated in a man aged 18 to 30 who had mild COVID-19 (a few samples of this study predate the infection). Cell type and time point are not known. J is TRBJ1-5 and V is TRBV20-1; 11 bases fit TRBD1. Sample: PBMCs or a T cell subset sorted from them (not recorded which). The CDR3 spells CSATLGGTGGSSNQPQHF. CDR3 coding DNA: TGCAGTGCTACCCTTGGGGGGACAGGGGGGTCTAGCAATCAGCCCCAGCATTTT.